This T cell receptor beta chain was documented in a study of long-term antiretroviral therapy in people with HIV. Concerning this clone itself: The target antigen is unknown. The sample carries other DNA sequences with the same CDR3.

General observations from the study: Repertoire composition at all time points was dominated by clones that had expanded before ART.

Germline CDR1 reads MDHEN; CDR2 reads SYDVKM. This CDR3 has 14 amino acids. V lost 2 bases to trimming and J lost 3 bases, with 8 bases between them. A v3.0 immunoSEQ assay was performed at survey level. The protocol was immunoSEQ multiplex PCR, while the TCRdb copy is restricted to in-frame clones and leaves out a portion. This table has around 29,000 clones, 80% appearing once. The sequence was obtained from a man aged 40-49 years with HIV. This specimen was unsorted PBMCs, taken 0.3 years after starting antiretroviral therapy. The gene calls are TRBV28 and TRBJ2-1; D remains unclear. The CDR3: CASSLIASYNEQFF. The CDR3 region has the DNA TGTGCCAGCAGTTTAATTGCTAGCTACAATGAGCAGTTCTTC.